This record covers a single T cell receptor (beta chain). Its antigen is not known. The source of the sample is a study of Ad26.COV2.S vaccination and SARS-CoV-2 variants. The overall study: The donor belonged to the COV1001 Ad26.COV2.S trial arm.

Sequencing used immunoSEQ multiplex PCR; TCRdb keeps in-frame clones, though not all of them. The table records roughly 680,000 clones, approximately 88% of them present only once. There are 14 residues in the CDR3. Germline CDR1 SGHRS, CDR2 YFSETQ. V lost 0 bases, J lost 6 bases, and 10 bases lay in between. Study findings and constraints: Analyses of TCR breadth and depth may have underestimated total T cell responses. Placebo recipients had lower spike-specific TCR breadth than vaccine recipients.

Described treatment: roughly 18 received Ad26.COV2.S at low or high dose, single or two shots; roughly five received placebo; per-sample allocation not given. Samples were taken on day 63 after the first vaccine or placebo injection. A Boston adult aged 18-55 years was the donor. V and J are TRBV5-1 and TRBJ2-1, with D possibly called TRBD1 or TRBD2 (5 bases each). Sample: peripheral blood, taken in a trial of Ad26.COV2.S vaccine versus placebo. This clonotype was sampled from a person between 18 and 60 years old who received the Ad26.COV2.S COVID-19 vaccine or a placebo. The CDR3 sequence is CASSLGPGTNEQFF. The DNA of the CDR3 is TGCGCCAGCAGCTTGGGTCCGGGGACCAATGAGCAGTTCTTC.